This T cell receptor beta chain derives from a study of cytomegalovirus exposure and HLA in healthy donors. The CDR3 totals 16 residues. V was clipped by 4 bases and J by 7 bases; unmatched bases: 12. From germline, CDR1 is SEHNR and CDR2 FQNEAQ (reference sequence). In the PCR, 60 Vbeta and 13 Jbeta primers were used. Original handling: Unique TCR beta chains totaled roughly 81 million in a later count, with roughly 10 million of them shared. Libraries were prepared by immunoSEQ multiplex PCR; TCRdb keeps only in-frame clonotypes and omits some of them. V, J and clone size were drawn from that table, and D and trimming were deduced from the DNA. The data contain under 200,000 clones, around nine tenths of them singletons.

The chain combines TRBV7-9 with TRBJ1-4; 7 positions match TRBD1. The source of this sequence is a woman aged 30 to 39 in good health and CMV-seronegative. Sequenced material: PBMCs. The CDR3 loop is CASSSHLQGNLEKLFF. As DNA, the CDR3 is TGTGCCAGCAGCTCTCATCTACAGGGGAATCTTGAAAAACTGTTTTTT. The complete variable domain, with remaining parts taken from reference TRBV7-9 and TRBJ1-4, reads DTGVSQNPRHKITKRGQNVTFRCDPISEHNRLYWYRQTLGQGPEFLTYFQNEAQLEKSRLLSDRFSAERPKGSFSTLEIQRTEQGDSAMYLCASSSHLQGNLEKLFFGSGTQLSVL.